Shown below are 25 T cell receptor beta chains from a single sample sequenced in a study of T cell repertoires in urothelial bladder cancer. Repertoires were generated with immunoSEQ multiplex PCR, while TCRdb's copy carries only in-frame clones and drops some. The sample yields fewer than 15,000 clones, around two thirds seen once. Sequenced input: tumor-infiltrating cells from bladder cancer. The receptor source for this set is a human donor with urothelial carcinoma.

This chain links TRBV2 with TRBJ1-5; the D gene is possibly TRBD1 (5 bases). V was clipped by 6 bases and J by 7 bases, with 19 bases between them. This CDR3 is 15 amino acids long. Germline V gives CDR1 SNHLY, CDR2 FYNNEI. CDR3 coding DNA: TGTGCCAGCAGAAGGGACGCTGGCGTGGGACAGCCCCAGCATTTT. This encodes CASRRDAGVGQPQHF.

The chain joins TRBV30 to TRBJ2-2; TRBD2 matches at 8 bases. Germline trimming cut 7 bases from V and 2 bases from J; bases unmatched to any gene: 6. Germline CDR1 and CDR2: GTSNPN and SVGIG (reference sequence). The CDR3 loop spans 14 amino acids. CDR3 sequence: CASREGGNTGELFF. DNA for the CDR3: TGTGCCTCCCGGGAGGGGGGAAACACCGGGGAGCTGTTTTTT. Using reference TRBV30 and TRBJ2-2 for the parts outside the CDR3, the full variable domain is SQTIHQWPATLVQPVGSPLSLECTVEGTSNPNLYWYRQAAGRGLQLLFYSVGIGQISSEVPQNLSASRPQDRQFILSSKKLLLSDSGFYLCASREGGNTGELFFGEGSRLTVL.

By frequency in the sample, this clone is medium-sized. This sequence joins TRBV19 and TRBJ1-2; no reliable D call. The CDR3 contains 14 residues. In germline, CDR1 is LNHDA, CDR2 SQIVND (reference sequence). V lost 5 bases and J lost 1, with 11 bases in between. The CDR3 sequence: CASSVQGINYGYTF. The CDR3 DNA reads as TGTGCCAGTAGTGTCCAAGGCATTAACTATGGCTACACCTTC.

The CDR3 bases are TGCGCCAGCAGTGCAGGGAATGGCTACACCTTC. Translating gives CASSAGNGYTF. V usage is TRBV10-1 and J usage is TRBJ1-2; D might be TRBD1 (5 bases). The CDR3 runs 11 residues. Trimming removed 4 bases from V and 6 bases from J, with 6 bases in between. CDR1 is WNHNN and CDR2 is SYGVQD in the germline V gene (reference sequence).

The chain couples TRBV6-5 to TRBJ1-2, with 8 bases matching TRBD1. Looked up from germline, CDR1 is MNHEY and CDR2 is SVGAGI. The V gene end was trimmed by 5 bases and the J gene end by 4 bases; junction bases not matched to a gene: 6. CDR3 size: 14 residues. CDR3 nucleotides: TGTGCCAGCAGTAGTCGACAGGGGAGCTATGGCTACACCTTC. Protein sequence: CASSSRQGSYGYTF.

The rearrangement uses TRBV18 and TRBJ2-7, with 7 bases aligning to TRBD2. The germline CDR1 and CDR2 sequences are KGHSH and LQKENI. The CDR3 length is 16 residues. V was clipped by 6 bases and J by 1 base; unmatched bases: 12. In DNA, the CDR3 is TGTGCCAGCTCGGGAGGGCCTAGCGGTGGTTCCTACGAGCAGTACTTC. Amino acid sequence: CASSGGPSGGSYEQYF.

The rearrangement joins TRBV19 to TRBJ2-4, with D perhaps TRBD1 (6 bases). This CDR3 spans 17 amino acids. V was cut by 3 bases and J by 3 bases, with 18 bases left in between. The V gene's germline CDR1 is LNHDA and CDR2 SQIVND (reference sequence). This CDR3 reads CASSMRGSSVGKNIQYF. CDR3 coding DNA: TGTGCCAGTAGTATGAGGGGGAGTAGCGTCGGCAAAAACATTCAGTACTTC.

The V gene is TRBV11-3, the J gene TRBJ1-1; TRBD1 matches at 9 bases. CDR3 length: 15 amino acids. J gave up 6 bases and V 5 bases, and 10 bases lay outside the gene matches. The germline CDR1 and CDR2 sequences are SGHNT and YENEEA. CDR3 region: CASSPPGQGYSEAFF. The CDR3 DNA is TGTGCCAGCAGCCCCCCCGGACAGGGGTATTCTGAAGCTTTCTTT. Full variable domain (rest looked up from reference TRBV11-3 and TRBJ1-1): EAGVVQSPRYKIIEKKQPVAFWCNPISGHNTLYWYLQNLGQGPELLIRYENEEAVDDSQLPKDRFSAERLKGVDSTLKIQPAELGDSAVYLCASSPPGQGYSEAFFGQGTRLTVV.

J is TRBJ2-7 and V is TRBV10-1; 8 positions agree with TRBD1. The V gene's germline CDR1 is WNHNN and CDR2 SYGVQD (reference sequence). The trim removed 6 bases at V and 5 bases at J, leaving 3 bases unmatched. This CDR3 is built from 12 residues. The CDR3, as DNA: TGCGCCAGCAGGGGACAGGTTGACGAGCAGTACGTC. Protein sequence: CASRGQVDEQYV.

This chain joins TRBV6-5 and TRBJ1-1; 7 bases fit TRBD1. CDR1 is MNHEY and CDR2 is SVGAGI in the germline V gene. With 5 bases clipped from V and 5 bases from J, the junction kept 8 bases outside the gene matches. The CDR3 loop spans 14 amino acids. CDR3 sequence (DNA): TGTGCCAGCAGTAGACAGGGCCCGAGGACTGAAGCTTTCTTT. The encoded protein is CASSRQGPRTEAFF.

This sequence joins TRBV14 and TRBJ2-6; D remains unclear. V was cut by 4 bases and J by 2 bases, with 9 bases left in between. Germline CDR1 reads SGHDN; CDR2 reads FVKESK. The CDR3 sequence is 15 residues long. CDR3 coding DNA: TGTGCCAGCAGCCTCACCCGGGCTGGGGCCAACGTCCTGACTTTC. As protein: CASSLTRAGANVLTF. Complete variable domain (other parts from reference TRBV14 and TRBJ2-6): EAGVTQFPSHSVIEKGQTVTLRCDPISGHDNLYWYRRVMGKEIKFLLHFVKESKQDESGMPNNRFLAERTGGTYSTLKVQPAELEDSGVYFCASSLTRAGANVLTFGAGSRLTVL.

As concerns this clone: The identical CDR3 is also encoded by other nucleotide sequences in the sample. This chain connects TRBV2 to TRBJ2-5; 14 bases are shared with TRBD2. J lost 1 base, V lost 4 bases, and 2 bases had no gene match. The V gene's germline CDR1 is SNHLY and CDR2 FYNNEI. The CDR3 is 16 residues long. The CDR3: CASSAGTSGGQETQYF. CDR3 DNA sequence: TGTGCCAGCAGTGCTGGGACTAGCGGGGGCCAAGAGACCCAGTACTTC.

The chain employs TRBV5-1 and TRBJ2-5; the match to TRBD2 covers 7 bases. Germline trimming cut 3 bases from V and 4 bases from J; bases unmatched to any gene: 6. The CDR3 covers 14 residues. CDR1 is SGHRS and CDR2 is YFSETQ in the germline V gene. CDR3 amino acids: CASSSGGTRETQYF. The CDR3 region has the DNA TGCGCCAGCAGCTCCGGGGGGACCCGAGAGACCCAGTACTTC.

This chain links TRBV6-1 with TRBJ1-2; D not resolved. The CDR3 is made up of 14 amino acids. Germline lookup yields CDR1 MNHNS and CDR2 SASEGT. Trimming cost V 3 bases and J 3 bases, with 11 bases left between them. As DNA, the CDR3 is TGTGCCAGCAGTGATGTAGCAGGACACTATGGCTACACCTTC. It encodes CASSDVAGHYGYTF.

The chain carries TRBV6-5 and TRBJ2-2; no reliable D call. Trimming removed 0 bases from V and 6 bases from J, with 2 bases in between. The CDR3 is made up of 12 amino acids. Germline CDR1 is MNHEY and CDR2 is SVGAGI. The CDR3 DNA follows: TGTGCCAGCAGTTACTCGGCCGGGGAGCTGTTTTTT. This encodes CASSYSAGELFF.

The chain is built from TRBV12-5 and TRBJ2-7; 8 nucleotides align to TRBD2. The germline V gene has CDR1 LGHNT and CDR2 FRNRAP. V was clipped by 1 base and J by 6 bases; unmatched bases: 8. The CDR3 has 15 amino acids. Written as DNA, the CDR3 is TGTGCTAGTGGTTTGGAGAGCGGGGGCCCTTCCGAGCAGTACTTC. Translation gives CASGLESGGPSEQYF. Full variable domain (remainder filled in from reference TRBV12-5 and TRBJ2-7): DARVTQTPRHKVTEMGQEVTMRCQPILGHNTVFWYRQTMMQGLELLAYFRNRAPLDDSGMPKDRFSAEMPDATLATLKIQPSEPRDSAVYFCASGLESGGPSEQYFGPGTRLTVT.

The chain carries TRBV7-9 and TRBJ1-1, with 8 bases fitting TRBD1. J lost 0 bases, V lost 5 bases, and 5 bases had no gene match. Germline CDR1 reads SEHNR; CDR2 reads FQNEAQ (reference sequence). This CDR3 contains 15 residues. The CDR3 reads CASSPRTGLNTEAFF. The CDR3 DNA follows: TGTGCCAGCAGCCCACGGACAGGGCTGAACACTGAAGCTTTCTTT.

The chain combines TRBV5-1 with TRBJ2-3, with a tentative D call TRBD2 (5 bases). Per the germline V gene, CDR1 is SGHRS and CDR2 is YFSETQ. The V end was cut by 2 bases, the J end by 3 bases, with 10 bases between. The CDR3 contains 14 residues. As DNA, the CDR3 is TGCGCCAGCAGCTTCGGACTGGGGACAGATACGCAGTATTTT. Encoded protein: CASSFGLGTDTQYF.

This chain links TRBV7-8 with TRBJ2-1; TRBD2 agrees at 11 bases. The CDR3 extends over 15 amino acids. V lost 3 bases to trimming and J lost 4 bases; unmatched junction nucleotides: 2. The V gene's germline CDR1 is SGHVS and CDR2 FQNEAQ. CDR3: CASSLLAGGYNEQFF. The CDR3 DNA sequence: TGTGCCAGCAGCTTGTTAGCGGGGGGGTACAATGAGCAGTTCTTC.

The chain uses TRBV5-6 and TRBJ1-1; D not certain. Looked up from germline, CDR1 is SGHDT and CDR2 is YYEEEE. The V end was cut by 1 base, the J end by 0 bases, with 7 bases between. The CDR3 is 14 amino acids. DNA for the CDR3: TGTGCCAGCAGCTTGTGGGTTCTGAACACTGAAGCTTTCTTT. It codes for CASSLWVLNTEAFF. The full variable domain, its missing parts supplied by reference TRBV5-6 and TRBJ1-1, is DAGVTQSPTHLIKTRGQQVTLRCSPKSGHDTVSWYQQALGQGPQFIFQYYEEEERQRGNFPDRFSGHQFPNYSSELNVNALLLGDSALYLCASSLWVLNTEAFFGQGTRLTVV.

The CDR3 spells CASSFTRGGELFF. The CDR3 coding sequence is TGTGCCAGCAGTTTCACTCGTGGCGGGGAGCTGTTTTTT. The rearrangement uses TRBV11-3 and TRBJ2-2; D remains unclear. This CDR3 region has 13 residues. The ends were cut back, 6 bases at V and 7 bases at J, with 12 bases in the middle. Germline CDR1 and CDR2: SGHNT and YENEEA.

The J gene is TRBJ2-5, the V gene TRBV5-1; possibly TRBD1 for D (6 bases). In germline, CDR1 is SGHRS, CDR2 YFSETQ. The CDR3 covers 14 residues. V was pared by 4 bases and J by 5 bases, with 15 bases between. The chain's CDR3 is CASSATGSRETQYF. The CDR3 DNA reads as TGCGCCAGCAGCGCAACAGGGTCTAGGGAGACCCAGTACTTC.

CDR3 bases: TGTGCCAGCAGCTGGGACAGGGTCACAGATACGCAGTATTTT. Its protein is CASSWDRVTDTQYF. J is TRBJ2-3 and V is TRBV7-2, with TRBD1 matching 9 bases. The CDR3 length is 14 residues. The junction had 1 base not matched to a gene; V was cut back by 4 bases and J by 2 bases. The germline V gene has CDR1 SGHTA and CDR2 FQGNSA.

The CDR3 sequence: CASSQRLAGGQETQYF. The DNA for the CDR3 is TGCGCCAGCAGCCAAAGGCTAGCGGGGGGGCAAGAGACCCAGTACTTC. J is TRBJ2-5 and V is TRBV4-1, with 12 bases lining up with TRBD2. The germline V gene encodes CDR1 MGHRA and CDR2 YSYEKL. The CDR3 runs to 16 residues. V trimming: 2 bases; J trimming: 2 bases; junction bases outside the gene matches: 3.

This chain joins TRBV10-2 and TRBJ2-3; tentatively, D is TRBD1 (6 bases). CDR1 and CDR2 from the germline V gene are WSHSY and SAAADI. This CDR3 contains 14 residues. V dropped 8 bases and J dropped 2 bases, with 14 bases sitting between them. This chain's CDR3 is CASLRQADTDTQYF. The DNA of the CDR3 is TGCGCCAGCCTACGACAGGCTGACACAGATACGCAGTATTTT.